A single sample is the source of the 10 T cell receptor beta chains below, sequenced in a study of T cell clonotyping in hematopoietic cell transplantation. The data were produced by immunoSEQ multiplex PCR, yet TCRdb's version contains in-frame clones alone and is incomplete. The table shows around 9,800 clones, with about nine tenths occurring only once. The specimen comprised PBMCs, sampled 180 days after allogeneic stem cell transplant. These receptors came from a male patient aged 60 to 75 who had an allogeneic stem cell transplant from an unrelated donor, so the T cells may come from the graft donor. Some clones in this sample may be carry-over from other donors' samples.

The chain has TRBV29-1 and TRBJ1-1; D perhaps matches TRBD1 (5 bases). The CDR3 loop spans 15 amino acids. Germline loops: CDR1 SQVTM, CDR2 ANQGSEA. Trimming cost V 3 bases and J 1 base, with 15 bases left between them. CDR3 DNA sequence: TGCAGCGTTGAGCACCTTTCTGGGACGAACACTGAAGCTTTCTTT. Amino acids: CSVEHLSGTNTEAFF. Full variable domain (remainder filled in from reference TRBV29-1 and TRBJ1-1): SAVISQKPSRDICQRGTSLTIQCQVDSQVTMMFWYRQQPGQSLTLIATANQGSEATYESGFVIDKFPISRPNLTFSTLTVSNMSPEDSSIYLCSVEHLSGTNTEAFFGQGTRLTVV.

This clone came up once. This chain links TRBV28 with TRBJ1-2; tentative D call: TRBD1 (5 bases). The CDR3 consists of 13 residues. Germline assignment: CDR1 MDHEN and CDR2 SYDVKM. The V end was cut by 10 bases, the J end by 3 bases, with 15 bases between. CDR3 amino acids: CATLQRGHYGYTF. The CDR3 region has the DNA TGTGCCACCCTCCAACGGGGCCACTATGGCTACACCTTC.

The V call is TRBV28, the J call TRBJ1-4, with D hard to call. In germline, CDR1 is MDHEN, CDR2 SYDVKM. The CDR3 is 12 residues long. V dropped 1 base and J dropped 8 bases, with 5 bases sitting between them. CDR3 in DNA: TGTGCCAGCAGTTTATTTGGCGAAAAACTGTTTTTT. Residues: CASSLFGEKLFF.

V gene TRBV7-9 combines with J gene TRBJ1-1; D is uncertain. Trimming removed 4 bases at V and 0 bases at J, with 12 bases between. Germline V gene lookup returns CDR1 SEHNR and CDR2 FQNEAQ (reference sequence). The CDR3 consists of 15 residues. The CDR3 is CASSSPGRLNTEAFF. The CDR3 DNA reads TGTGCCAGCAGCTCCCCCGGACGTTTGAACACTGAAGCTTTCTTT.

V usage is TRBV19 and J usage is TRBJ2-6; no clear D. V was pared by 7 bases and J by 0 bases, with 7 bases between. Germline V gene sequence: CDR1 LNHDA, CDR2 SQIVND (reference sequence). The CDR3 is 14 amino acids. The CDR3 spells CASNTRSGANVLTF. The CDR3 DNA reads as TGTGCCAGTAATACACGCTCTGGGGCCAACGTCCTGACTTTC.

The V and J genes are TRBV19 and TRBJ1-2; TRBD1 agrees at 7 bases. This CDR3 is 15 amino acids long. Unmatched junction bases numbered 13, after V lost 5 bases and J lost 7 bases. Germline-derived CDR1 and CDR2 are LNHDA and SQIVND (reference sequence). DNA of the CDR3: TGTGCCAGTAGTCCAAAAGGGGGCACTCGGGCTGGCTACACCTTC. It encodes CASSPKGGTRAGYTF.

DNA for the CDR3: TGCAGCGTATATACAGGGGGCACCAATGAAAAACTGTTTTTT. Protein product: CSVYTGGTNEKLFF. The chain couples TRBV29-1 to TRBJ1-4, with 9 positions matching TRBD1. Trimming removed 6 bases from V and 5 bases from J; junction bases left unmatched: 7. Germline CDR1 reads SQVTM; CDR2 reads ANQGSEA. This CDR3 region has 14 residues.

The chain links TRBV19 to TRBJ1-1; maybe TRBD1 (5 bases). Trimming removed 6 bases at V and 0 bases at J, with 8 bases between. The V gene's germline CDR1 is LNHDA and CDR2 SQIVND (reference sequence). The CDR3 runs to 13 residues. This CDR3 is CASSDSLNTEAFF. CDR3 nucleotide sequence: TGTGCCAGTAGCGACAGTTTGAACACTGAAGCTTTCTTT.

The genes are TRBV25-1 and TRBJ2-5; TRBD1 matches 8 bases. The ends lost 9 bases at V and 2 bases at J; junction bases unmatched: 11. Germline CDR1 MGHDK, CDR2 SYGVNS. This CDR3 is built from 15 residues. In nucleotides, the CDR3 is TGTGCCAGTGCCAATCCGGGACAGGCGCAAGAGACCCAGTACTTC. This translates into CASANPGQAQETQYF. Looking up the rest from reference TRBV25-1 and TRBJ2-5 gives the full variable domain: EADIYQTPRYLVIGTGKKITLECSQTMGHDKMYWYQQDPGMELHLIHYSYGVNSTEKGDLSSESTVSRIRTEHFPLTLESARPSHTSQYLCASANPGQAQETQYFGPGTRLLVL.

The chain carries TRBV19 and TRBJ2-7, with a possible D match to TRBD1 (5 bases). The CDR3 covers 14 residues. V dropped 7 bases and J dropped 0 bases, with 13 bases sitting between them. In germline, CDR1 is LNHDA, CDR2 SQIVND (reference sequence). This CDR3 reads CASTPRQRSYEQYF. The CDR3 DNA is TGTGCCAGTACCCCAAGACAGCGCTCCTACGAGCAGTACTTC.